The T cell receptor beta chain described here comes from a study of T-cell reconstitution after alpha-beta-depleted transplantation in children. Molecular barcoding with unique molecular identifiers was used for the TCRbeta library. In TCRdb, the PCR reads were re-called with MiXCR into one record per CDR3 protein. The data hold approximately 99,000 distinct CDR3 sequences, with about 6.5% observed a single time. This clonotype was observed many times. This receptor was obtained from a male patient aged 2-9 years who had a stem cell transplant for acute lymphoblastic leukemia, so the T cells may come from the graft donor. The starting material was PBMCs, mostly from graft donor cells, obtained 360 days after TCRalphabeta/CD19-depleted stem cell transplant.

The CDR3 DNA reads TGCGCCAGCAGCCAAGATCGGGTGGCATCCTACGAGCAGTACTTC. Translated: CASSQDRVASYEQYF. The chain is built from TRBV4-3 and TRBJ2-7; D is ambiguous. The germline gives CDR1 LGHNA, CDR2 YSLEER. The ends were cut back, 0 bases at V and 1 base at J, with 10 bases in the middle. The CDR3 is 15 amino acids.